The 13 T cell receptor beta chains given below trace back to one sample, sequenced in a study of glioma-infiltrating T cells after dendritic cell vaccination. Using immunoSEQ multiplex PCR, the repertoire was profiled, and TCRdb retains in-frame clones only, with some absent. This sample yields 80,000 to 100,000 clones, of which more than 70% are seen a single time; approximately 5.5% belongs to the top ten. This sample's time point: after dendritic cell vaccination, including at tumor progression/relapse. Sequences were derived from blood, sampled after dendritic cell vaccination. Source of these receptors: a human donor with glioblastoma.

This clone has only one observation. The chain employs TRBV18 and TRBJ2-1, with 9 bases fitting TRBD2. Looked up from germline, CDR1 is KGHSH and CDR2 is LQKENI. After removal of 5 bases from V and 6 bases from J, the junction contained 8 bases not matched to a gene. The CDR3 extends over 15 amino acids. The CDR3 coding sequence is TGTGCCAGCTCAGTACCCGGGACTAGCCGCAATGAGCAGTTCTTC. Encoded protein: CASSVPGTSRNEQFF.

The V and J genes are TRBV19 and TRBJ1-1; D possibly corresponds to TRBD1 (6 bases). Germline V CDR1 and CDR2: LNHDA, SQIVND (reference sequence). This CDR3 is 14 amino acids long. V was pared by 6 bases and J by 0 bases, with 11 bases between. For the CDR3, the DNA is TGTGCCAGTAGAGGGGGAGGGGTGAACACTGAAGCTTTCTTT. This sequence encodes CASRGGGVNTEAFF. Full variable domain (remainder filled in from reference TRBV19 and TRBJ1-1): DGGITQSPKYLFRKEGQNVTLSCEQNLNHDAMYWYRQDPGQGLRLIYYSQIVNDFQKGDIAEGYSVSREKKESFPLTVTSAQKNPTAFYLCASRGGGVNTEAFFGQGTRLTVV.

This rearrangement joins TRBV7-9 to TRBJ1-2; D ambiguous. V dropped 1 base and J dropped 6 bases, with 9 bases sitting between them. The V gene's germline CDR1 is SEHNR and CDR2 FQNEAQ (reference sequence). The CDR3 has 13 residues. This CDR3 is CASSLDTRDGYTF. The DNA of the CDR3 is TGTGCCAGCAGCTTAGACACCCGTGATGGCTACACCTTC.

The V and J genes are TRBV19 and TRBJ2-5, with 9 bases fitting TRBD2. Germline loops: CDR1 LNHDA, CDR2 SQIVND (reference sequence). CDR3 length: 13 amino acids. With V trimmed by 9 bases and J by 2 bases, 4 bases remained unmatched. The CDR3 DNA sequence: TGTGCCAGCCAGACTAGCGGACAAGAGACCCAGTACTTC. Translated, it gives CASQTSGQETQYF. The entire variable domain, with the rest obtained from reference TRBV19 and TRBJ2-5, is as follows: DGGITQSPKYLFRKEGQNVTLSCEQNLNHDAMYWYRQDPGQGLRLIYYSQIVNDFQKGDIAEGYSVSREKKESFPLTVTSAQKNPTAFYLCASQTSGQETQYFGPGTRLLVL.

This chain links TRBV5-1 with TRBJ2-1; 7 nucleotides match TRBD1. With V trimmed by 0 bases and J by 10 bases, 4 bases remained unmatched. The germline CDR1 and CDR2 sequences are SGHRS and YFSETQ. CDR3 size: 13 residues. The CDR3 nucleotides read TGCGCCAGCAGCTTGGGTGACAGGGACGAGCAGTTCTTC. It codes for CASSLGDRDEQFF. The full variable domain, completed using reference TRBV5-1 and TRBJ2-1, is KAGVTQTPRYLIKTRGQQVTLSCSPISGHRSVSWYQQTPGQGLQFLFEYFSETQRNKGNFPGRFSGRQFSNSRSEMNVSTLELGDSALYLCASSLGDRDEQFFGPGTRLTVL.

The chain employs TRBV5-1 and TRBJ2-7; TRBD1 matches 7 bases. The CDR3 is made up of 14 amino acids. Germline V CDR1 and CDR2: SGHRS, YFSETQ. Unmatched junction bases numbered 7, after V lost 4 bases and J lost 3 bases. DNA of the CDR3: TGCGCCAGCAGCCCCTCGGGACAGAACTACGAGCAGTACTTC. This codes for CASSPSGQNYEQYF.

This sequence joins TRBV5-4 and TRBJ1-2; D perhaps matches TRBD1 (6 bases). The V and J ends lost 5 bases and 4 bases respectively, with 15 bases between them. CDR3 size: 14 residues. Looked up from germline, CDR1 is SGHNT and CDR2 is YYREEE (reference sequence). CDR3 DNA: TGTGCCAGCAGACAGGACAGAGAAATCTATGGCTACACCTTC. Its translation: CASRQDREIYGYTF.

The chain employs TRBV5-1 and TRBJ2-2; 9 bases agree with TRBD2. The CDR3 runs 15 residues. Trimming took 3 bases from V and 5 from J; bases not matched to a gene: 5. Germline values: CDR1 SGHRS, CDR2 YFSETQ. The CDR3 protein is CASSSSAGGTGELFF. For the CDR3, the DNA is TGCGCCAGCAGCTCTAGCGCGGGAGGGACCGGGGAGCTGTTTTTT.

Here the CDR3 reads CASSYAKQGLAQYF. The DNA of the CDR3 is TGTGCCAGCAGTTACGCGAAACAGGGATTGGCCCAGTACTTC. J is TRBJ2-5 and V is TRBV6-5; TRBD1 is a possible D gene (6 bases). Germline lookup yields CDR1 MNHEY and CDR2 SVGAGI. V lost 2 bases and J lost 9, with 16 bases in between. The CDR3 runs to 14 residues.

The chain uses TRBV10-1 and TRBJ2-2, with D perhaps TRBD1 (6 bases). The CDR3 sequence is 15 residues long. Trimming stripped 3 bases from V and 0 bases from J, with 8 bases between. Germline V gene data show CDR1 as WNHNN and CDR2 as SYGVQD (reference sequence). CDR3 bases: TGCGCCAGCAGTGAACGGGACACGAACACCGGGGAGCTGTTTTTT. Translating gives CASSERDTNTGELFF.

This CDR3 reads CASSSDFGTYHGYTF. The CDR3 DNA reads TGCGCCAGCAGTTCGGACTTCGGGACATATCATGGCTACACCTTC. The chain uses TRBV5-1 and TRBJ1-2; the D gene is possibly TRBD1 (6 bases). V was clipped by 5 bases and J by 6 bases, with 20 bases between them. This CDR3 is built from 15 residues. Germline loops: CDR1 SGHRS, CDR2 YFSETQ.

The rearrangement links TRBV29-1 to TRBJ1-2; possible D gene TRBD1, 6 bases. CDR1 is SQVTM, CDR2 ANQGSEA, per germline. V lost 4 bases and J lost 6, with 15 bases in between. The CDR3 is 13 residues long. The DNA of the CDR3 is TGCAGCGTTGGGCGCCGACAGGCCGATGGCTACACCTTC. Translating gives CSVGRRQADGYTF.

This chain uses TRBV5-6 with TRBJ2-1; D is possibly TRBD2 (5 bases). The V gene lost 3 bases and the J gene lost 0 bases, with 13 bases spanning the gap. The CDR3 extends over 16 amino acids. From germline, CDR1 is SGHDT and CDR2 YYEEEE. CDR3 sequence (DNA): TGTGCCAGCAGCTGGCTAGCCACGAGCTCCTACAATGAGCAGTTCTTC. Its translation is CASSWLATSSYNEQFF.